The entry below gives a single TCR beta chain sequence along with its context. Its binding antigen is unknown. No base quality information exists; no much larger clone differs at one position. TCRbeta CDR3 regions were amplified from genomic DNA by means of the immunoSEQ Assay, a bias-controlled multiplex PCR. Regarding the original processing steps: The number of nucleated cells in each sample was estimated by amplification of reference gene primers within the assay. To quantify the absolute abundance of each unique TCRbeta CDR3 rearrangement, sequence reads were collapsed and filtered. For each sample, productive Simpson clonality was calculated by taking the square root of Simpson's diversity index across productive rearrangements. The source is immuneACCESS, and TCRdb retained only in-frame sequences with V and J called. Part of the clones is not carried over; for the studies checked, unresolved V genes explain less than half of this, and the remainder is unexplained. V and J calls and clone size follow that table, whereas D and trimming were derived from the DNA. This sample is represented by hundreds of thousands of clones; 85% to 90% of them were singletons. Of the sample, about 1.7% is held by the ten largest clones.

This sample stems from a study of blood T cell repertoires in COVID-19 (TCRdb year 2020). Notes on the research overall: Samples covering the acute and convalescent phases of COVID-19 were provided by collaborators in the United States, Italy and Spain. Where available, HLA class I and class II types were taken from metadata supplied by the sample provider and were not determined by assay-based typing. The repertoires were made available in a free public database intended to serve as a resource for research on the immune response to SARS-CoV-2. Samples came from the ongoing ImmuneRACE study (first 160 participants) plus 1,254 subjects from 6 global collaborators. Deeply sampled blood TCRbeta repertoires from subjects exposed to, actively infected with, or recovered from COVID-19 were included in the dataset. Sample metadata almost always included a de-identified subject ID, COVID-19 status, age in years and sex. The material from the prospective study consisted of cDNA or gDNA derived from T cells, B-cell-depleted T cells, or PBMCs.

Reading the germline V gene gives CDR1 MDHEN and CDR2 SYDVKM. The cysteine opens and the phenylalanine closes a CDR3 of 15 amino acids. Left in the record is the CDR3 DNA by itself, 45 bases read in frame from the first base. Between the V and J ends, shortened by 3 bases and 7 bases respectively, the junction contains 19 bases. Enrolling through a virtual design, the prospective study's participants ranged in age from about 18 to 89 years and lived across some 23 United States geographic areas. Cohort assignment in the prospective study relied on participant-reported clinical history from a screening survey and a study questionnaire. Recovered participants in ImmuneRACE Cohort 3 were defined by two consecutive negative NP/OP PCR tests, clearance by a healthcare professional, or resolution of symptoms. Mobile phlebotomists in the prospective study collected whole blood, serum and a nasopharyngeal or oropharyngeal swab from every participant. Additional blood draws and questionnaires over an approximately two-month period could optionally be provided by prospective study participants. Blood samples from the prospective study were shipped frozen or at room temperature prior to DNA extraction.

Study-level results and caveats: The amount of clinical and demographic metadata varied by source and participant and was provided uncurated.

The V and J genes are TRBV28 and TRBJ2-7; a tentative D call is TRBD1 (5 bases match). This TCR was recovered from a man aged 35-49 years who had recovered from COVID-19. The sample comprised PBMCs or T cells enriched from blood (not recorded which). CDR3 sequence: CASSLSGDSISEQYF. The DNA sequence is given as TGTGCCAGCAGTTTGTCCGGAGACAGCATTTCTGAGCAGTACTTC.